The T cell receptor (beta chain) under discussion was sequenced for a study of blood T cell repertoires in COVID-19. Whole-study context: Some COVID-19 samples were acute and others convalescent; all came from the United States, Italy and Spain. PBMCs, B-cell-depleted T cells, or T cells were the source of the cDNA or gDNA that made up the material.

Authors' processing steps: Cell counts per sample came from amplifying reference gene primers. TCRdb's table, derived via immunoSEQ multiplex PCR, lists solely in-frame clones and lacks some. Clonal size and the V and J genes are those of that table, whereas D and trimming came from the DNA. The sample consists of approximately 260,000 clones, roughly 80% of them appearing once. The germline gives CDR1 SEHNR, CDR2 FQNEAQ (reference sequence). The length of the CDR3 is 15 residues. The germline V and J ends were trimmed by 5 bases and 2 bases, with 13 bases remaining between them. The gene calls are TRBV7-9 and TRBJ1-3; weak D call: TRBD1 (6 bases). This sequence was found in a woman older than 75 with acute or convalescent COVID-19. The specimen sequenced was peripheral blood. Here the CDR3 reads CASSRFTGPGNTIYF. In DNA, the CDR3 is TGTGCCAGCAGCCGATTTACAGGGCCTGGAAACACCATATATTTT. Using reference TRBV7-9 and TRBJ1-3 for the parts outside the CDR3, the full variable domain is DTGVSQNPRHKITKRGQNVTFRCDPISEHNRLYWYRQTLGQGPEFLTYFQNEAQLEKSRLLSDRFSAERPKGSFSTLEIQRTEQGDSAMYLCASSRFTGPGNTIYFGEGSWLTVV.